Presented here are 12 T cell receptor beta chains from one specimen sequenced in a study of blood T cell repertoires in COVID-19. Measured with immunoSEQ multiplex PCR; TCRdb has only the in-frame clones, and not every one. Altogether 250,000 to 400,000 clones are present, under 90% being singletons, with the ten largest covering less than 3.5%. Specimen: peripheral blood. The source of these receptors is a woman aged 25-40 years with COVID-19, enrolled during active disease.

The CDR3 protein is CASSNRRGSYEQYF. DNA for the CDR3: TGTGCCAGCAGCAATCGAAGGGGCTCCTACGAGCAGTACTTC. V gene TRBV3-1 (or the pseudogene TRBV3-2) combines with J gene TRBJ2-7; D possibly corresponds to TRBD1 (5 bases). The CDR3 is made up of 14 amino acids. V was pared by 5 bases and J by 0 bases, with 11 bases between. Germline loops: CDR1 LGHDT, CDR2 YNNKEL (reference sequence).

In its sample, this clone was seen once. V is TRBV11-2 and J is TRBJ2-7, with TRBD2 matching over 8 bases. The germline gives CDR1 SGHAT, CDR2 FQNNGV. With V trimmed by 5 bases and J by 5 bases, 11 bases remained unmatched. This CDR3 region has 15 residues. Here the CDR3 reads CASSAQAGEVHEQYF. The DNA of the CDR3 is TGTGCCAGCAGCGCACAAGCGGGAGAGGTCCACGAGCAGTACTTC.

The chain carries TRBV19 and TRBJ2-7, with D perhaps matching TRBD2 (5 bases). The CDR3 has 15 residues. Looked up from germline, CDR1 is LNHDA and CDR2 is SQIVND (reference sequence). Trimming stripped 3 bases from V and 7 bases from J, with 19 bases between. The DNA of the CDR3 is TGTGCCAGTAGTATCCTTGGACCAACGGGGTGGGAGCAGTACTTC. Translating gives CASSILGPTGWEQYF.

This chain links TRBV15 with TRBJ1-2, with 9 bases aligning to TRBD1. The V segment lost 5 bases and the J segment 1 base; nucleotides outside the gene matches: 8. The CDR3 totals 16 residues. Germline V gene sequence: CDR1 LNHNV, CDR2 YYDKDF (reference sequence). The CDR3 DNA sequence: TGTGCCACCAGCGAATACCGGGACAGGGATAACTATGGCTACACCTTC. It translates to CATSEYRDRDNYGYTF.

As DNA, the CDR3 is TGTGCCACCAGCCGCGGGACCCAAGAGACCCAGTACTTC. Encoded protein: CATSRGTQETQYF. The V gene is TRBV24-1, the J gene TRBJ2-5, with a possible D match to TRBD2 (6 bases). This CDR3 has 13 amino acids. Germline CDR1 reads KGHDR; CDR2 reads SFDVKD. V was cut by 7 bases and J by 1 base, with 9 bases left in between.

This clone has just one count. V gene TRBV7-9 combines with J gene TRBJ1-1, with 9 bases identical to TRBD1. This CDR3 spans 13 amino acids. The germline gives CDR1 SEHNR, CDR2 FQNEAQ (reference sequence). V lost 3 bases, J lost 5 bases, and 1 base stayed unmatched. The CDR3 protein is CASSFDRGTEAFF. The CDR3 DNA sequence: TGTGCCAGCAGCTTCGACAGGGGGACTGAAGCTTTCTTT.

V usage is TRBV30 and J usage is TRBJ1-3; perhaps TRBD1 as D (5 bases). Germline assignment: CDR1 GTSNPN and CDR2 SVGIG (reference sequence). The CDR3 consists of 16 residues. V lost 3 bases and J lost 0, with 15 bases in between. The CDR3 nucleotides are TGTGCCTGGAGCGTTAACAGGATGAGCTCTGGAAACACCATATATTTT. Translation: CAWSVNRMSSGNTIYF.

This chain links TRBV5-6 with TRBJ2-3; 8 positions agree with TRBD2. Trimming removed 2 bases from V and 5 bases from J; junction bases left unmatched: 7. This CDR3 is 15 amino acids long. Germline V gene data show CDR1 as SGHDT and CDR2 as YYEEEE. CDR3 residues: CASSFTGRAGDTQYF. CDR3 bases: TGTGCCAGCAGCTTTACCGGGAGGGCCGGAGATACGCAGTATTTT.

J is TRBJ2-7 and V is TRBV7-2; 16 bases align to TRBD2. This CDR3 contains 18 residues. The germline V gene has CDR1 SGHTA and CDR2 FQGNSA. The V segment lost 1 base and the J segment 7 bases; nucleotides outside the gene matches: 10. The CDR3 protein is CASSLDLGGTSGRGEQYF. The CDR3 DNA sequence: TGTGCCAGCAGCTTAGATTTGGGCGGGACTAGCGGGAGGGGGGAGCAGTACTTC.

This clone showed up just a few times. This sequence joins TRBV5-6 and TRBJ1-3; D is unclear. Germline lookup yields CDR1 SGHDT and CDR2 YYEEEE. The CDR3 is 14 residues long. Trimming shortened V by 0 bases and J by 1 base, and 5 bases separated the two germline ends. DNA for the CDR3: TGTGCCAGCAGCTTGGCCGGGTCTGGAAACACCATATATTTT. It specifies CASSLAGSGNTIYF.

The rearrangement uses TRBV29-1 and TRBJ2-7; D possibly corresponds to TRBD1 (6 bases). The CDR3 is made up of 14 amino acids. The V gene lost 0 bases and the J gene lost 3 bases, with 12 bases spanning the gap. Germline V gene data show CDR1 as SQVTM and CDR2 as ANQGSEA. Here the CDR3 reads CSVEDPGQNYEQYF. The CDR3 nucleotides read TGCAGCGTTGAAGACCCGGGACAAAACTACGAGCAGTACTTC.

CDR3 residues: CASSSRLAGGEEQYF. The CDR3 nucleotides read TGTGCCAGCAGTTCCCGACTAGCGGGAGGCGAGGAGCAGTACTTC. The chain is built from TRBV28 and TRBJ2-7; 13 nucleotides agree with TRBD2. V lost 4 bases to trimming and J lost 7 bases; unmatched junction nucleotides: 7. CDR1 is MDHEN, CDR2 SYDVKM, per germline. The CDR3 totals 15 residues. Filled out from reference TRBV28 and TRBJ2-7, the complete variable domain reads DVKVTQSSRYLVKRTGEKVFLECVQDMDHENMFWYRQDPGLGLRLIYFSYDVKMKEKGDIPEGYSVSREKKERFSLILESASTNQTSMYLCASSSRLAGGEEQYFGPGTRLTVT.